Each of the 26 T cell receptor beta chains below was sequenced from the same sample in a study of T cell changes during pregnancy in multiple sclerosis. Measured with immunoSEQ multiplex PCR; TCRdb has only the in-frame clones, and not every one. The sample yields approximately 42,000 clones, approximately 80% seen once. Material: CD4+ T cells from peripheral blood mononuclear cells, obtained before pregnancy. These receptors came from a female donor with multiple sclerosis, enrolled in a pregnancy study.

The chain has TRBV6-1 and TRBJ2-7; 7 bases line up with TRBD2. V lost 4 bases and J lost 3; bases outside the gene matches: 18. This CDR3 contains 18 residues. Germline assignment: CDR1 MNHNS and CDR2 SASEGT. Written as DNA, the CDR3 is TGTGCCAGCAGTGTAAGGCTCGGTATTCGGGGGGACGGCTACGAGCAGTACTTC. It codes for CASSVRLGIRGDGYEQYF.

The genes are TRBV5-5 and TRBJ1-1; a possible D gene is TRBD1 (6 bases). V was pared by 4 bases and J by 4 bases, with 20 bases between. Per germline, CDR1 SGHKS and CDR2 YYEKEE (reference sequence). The CDR3 totals 16 residues. For the CDR3, the DNA is TGTGCCAGCAGCGCCGACAGGATTGGGGGGGGCACTGAAGCTTTCTTT. It codes for CASSADRIGGGTEAFF.

This sequence joins TRBV7-9 and TRBJ1-2; 9 bases fit TRBD1. CDR3 size: 14 residues. Germline V gene sequence: CDR1 SEHNR, CDR2 FQNEAQ (reference sequence). V trimming: 1 base; J trimming: 4 bases; junction bases outside the gene matches: 1. The DNA for the CDR3 is TGTGCCAGCAGCTTAGGGGACAGGGTCTATGGCTACACCTTC. Translating gives CASSLGDRVYGYTF.

This chain uses TRBV6-5 with TRBJ2-2, with D perhaps TRBD2 (5 bases). CDR3 length: 13 amino acids. Trimming removed 2 bases from V and 6 bases from J, with 7 bases in between. Germline CDR1 is MNHEY and CDR2 is SVGAGI. The CDR3 sequence: CASSYDGAGELFF. The CDR3 DNA reads TGTGCCAGCAGTTACGACGGGGCCGGGGAGCTGTTTTTT.

V usage is TRBV9 and J usage is TRBJ2-1; the match to TRBD2 covers 7 bases. The length of the CDR3 is 16 residues. J was trimmed by 5 bases and V by 3 bases; bases with no gene match: 11. Germline loops: CDR1 SGDLS, CDR2 YYNGEE. CDR3 sequence: CASSAPGLYPHNEQFF. CDR3 bases: TGTGCCAGCAGCGCCCCGGGACTATATCCCCACAATGAGCAGTTCTTC.

The chain joins TRBV7-2 to TRBJ1-2; TRBD1 matches at 9 bases. Germline V gives CDR1 SGHTA, CDR2 FQGNSA. The junction had 5 bases not matched to a gene; V was cut back by 5 bases and J by 4 bases. The CDR3 covers 14 residues. The CDR3 loop reads CASSVPGQGYGYTF. CDR3 sequence (DNA): TGTGCCAGCAGCGTTCCGGGACAGGGCTATGGCTACACCTTC.

The chain employs TRBV5-6 and TRBJ2-3, with 7 nucleotides matching TRBD1. Trimming at V came to 3 bases and at J to 2 bases, leaving 3 bases not matched to a gene. The germline V gene has CDR1 SGHDT and CDR2 YYEEEE. This CDR3 has 14 amino acids. CDR3 amino acids: CASSSGQPTDTQYF. As DNA, the CDR3 is TGTGCCAGCAGCTCGGGACAGCCCACAGATACGCAGTATTTT.

The count of this clone is one. The CDR3 sequence: CASSKTSGSSRETQYF. The CDR3 DNA reads as TGTGCCAGCAGCAAAACTAGCGGGAGTTCGAGAGAGACCCAGTACTTC. V gene TRBV14 combines with J gene TRBJ2-5; 11 bases fit TRBD2. Trimming removed 5 bases from V and 4 bases from J; junction bases left unmatched: 9. The CDR3 consists of 16 residues. Germline values: CDR1 SGHDN, CDR2 FVKESK.

This clone was observed a few times. The genes are TRBV29-1 and TRBJ1-1; unclear D gene. This CDR3 is built from 11 residues. The germline V gene has CDR1 SQVTM and CDR2 ANQGSEA. The V and J ends lost 4 bases and 8 bases respectively, with 11 bases between them. CDR3 nucleotide sequence: TGCAGCGTTGCGGGGTATGTGGAAGCTTTCTTT. Protein sequence: CSVAGYVEAFF. Full variable domain (missing parts from reference TRBV29-1 and TRBJ1-1): SAVISQKPSRDICQRGTSLTIQCQVDSQVTMMFWYRQQPGQSLTLIATANQGSEATYESGFVIDKFPISRPNLTFSTLTVSNMSPEDSSIYLCSVAGYVEAFFGQGTRLTVV.

Only a few counts were recorded for this clone. V gene TRBV9 combines with J gene TRBJ1-1; D ambiguous. The CDR3 spans 13 residues. Germline V gives CDR1 SGDLS, CDR2 YYNGEE. Trimming pared 2 bases from V and 3 bases from J, leaving 8 bases between. In DNA form, the CDR3 reads TGTGCCAGCAGCGTTAGCAGTTACACTGAAGCTTTCTTT. It yields the protein CASSVSSYTEAFF.

J is TRBJ1-6 and V is TRBV6-5, with D maybe TRBD1 (5 bases). CDR1 and CDR2 from the germline V gene are MNHEY and SVGAGI. The CDR3 totals 13 residues. Between the trimmed V and J ends, which lost 4 bases and 7 bases, there was a span of 8 bases. The CDR3 spells CASSSTENSPLHF. Written as DNA, the CDR3 is TGTGCCAGCAGTTCGACAGAGAATTCACCCCTCCACTTT.

The V gene is TRBV7-3, the J gene TRBJ2-3; TRBD2 might be the D (6 bases). This CDR3 has 17 residues. Germline CDR1 reads SGHTA; CDR2 reads FQGTGA. Trimming took 2 bases from V and 0 from J, leaving 15 bases between them. The CDR3 spells CASSLGGLNFSTDTQYF. CDR3 DNA: TGTGCCAGCAGCTTAGGAGGACTAAACTTTAGCACAGATACGCAGTATTTT.

The chain recombines TRBV7-9 with TRBJ1-4; 10 nucleotides agree with TRBD1. CDR3 length: 15 residues. CDR1 and CDR2 from the germline V gene are SEHNR and FQNEAQ (reference sequence). V shed 5 bases, J shed 6 bases, and the junction held 6 bases outside the gene matches. The chain's CDR3 is CASSNPGQGHEKLFF. The CDR3 region has the DNA TGTGCCAGCAGCAACCCGGGACAGGGGCATGAAAAACTGTTTTTT. The whole variable domain, remainder taken from reference TRBV7-9 and TRBJ1-4, is DTGVSQNPRHKITKRGQNVTFRCDPISEHNRLYWYRQTLGQGPEFLTYFQNEAQLEKSRLLSDRFSAERPKGSFSTLEIQRTEQGDSAMYLCASSNPGQGHEKLFFGSGTQLSVL.

The chain is built from TRBV30 and TRBJ1-5; 8 nucleotides line up with TRBD1. The length of the CDR3 is 13 residues. Germline V CDR1 and CDR2: GTSNPN, SVGIG (reference sequence). The ends lost 2 bases at V and 6 bases at J; junction bases unmatched: 3. The CDR3 bases are TGTGCCTGGAGTCGGACAGGGAGTCAGCCCCAGCATTTT. Its protein product is CAWSRTGSQPQHF. Filled out from reference TRBV30 and TRBJ1-5, the complete variable domain reads SQTIHQWPATLVQPVGSPLSLECTVEGTSNPNLYWYRQAAGRGLQLLFYSVGIGQISSEVPQNLSASRPQDRQFILSSKKLLLSDSGFYLCAWSRTGSQPQHFGDGTRLSIL.

This rearrangement joins TRBV2 to TRBJ1-5; D ambiguous. The V and J ends lost 1 base and 6 bases respectively, with 7 bases between them. CDR1 and CDR2 (germline): SNHLY, FYNNEI. The CDR3 has 13 amino acids. The CDR3 spells CASSEELAQPQHF. As DNA, the CDR3 is TGTGCCAGCAGTGAAGAATTGGCTCAGCCCCAGCATTTT.

This chain connects TRBV5-8 to TRBJ2-1; 11 positions match TRBD1. This CDR3 has 15 amino acids. V was clipped by 4 bases and J by 3 bases; unmatched bases: 3. Germline CDR1 SGHTS, CDR2 YDEGEE. CDR3 in DNA: TGTGCCAGCAGCCCGGACAGGGGGCTCTACAATGAGCAGTTCTTC. This translates into CASSPDRGLYNEQFF.

The chain recombines TRBV5-1 with TRBJ2-5; possible D gene TRBD1, 6 bases. Germline lookup yields CDR1 SGHRS and CDR2 YFSETQ. V lost 0 bases and J lost 0, with 6 bases in between. The CDR3 covers 14 residues. The CDR3 bases are TGCGCCAGCAGCTTGGAGGGGGACCAAGAGACCCAGTACTTC. It yields the protein CASSLEGDQETQYF.

The CDR3 DNA follows: TGTGCCAGCTCATCTCTTACCGGGACAGGGGGCGCGCAGCCCCAGCATTTT. It codes for CASSSLTGTGGAQPQHF. The chain joins TRBV18 to TRBJ1-5, with 12 bases fitting TRBD1. The CDR3 runs 17 residues. V was clipped by 5 bases and J by 7 bases; unmatched bases: 12. Germline V gene sequence: CDR1 KGHSH, CDR2 LQKENI. Variable domain in full (rest from reference TRBV18 and TRBJ1-5): NAGVMQNPRHLVRRRGQEARLRCSPMKGHSHVYWYRQLPEEGLKFMVYLQKENIIDESGMPKERFSAEFPKEGPSILRIQQVVRGDSAAYFCASSSLTGTGGAQPQHFGDGTRLSIL.

The chain has TRBV5-1 and TRBJ2-3; 7 nucleotides agree with TRBD1. CDR3 size: 16 residues. After removal of 0 bases from V and 2 bases from J, the junction contained 6 bases not matched to a gene. The V gene's germline CDR1 is SGHRS and CDR2 YFSETQ. CDR3 sequence reads: CASSLVTGEYTDTQYF. Written as DNA, the CDR3 is TGCGCCAGCAGCTTGGTAACAGGGGAATACACAGATACGCAGTATTTT.

V is TRBV2 and J is TRBJ2-7; TRBD2 matches at 9 bases. V was clipped by 6 bases and J by 0 bases; unmatched bases: 6. Germline CDR1 reads SNHLY; CDR2 reads FYNNEI. This CDR3 is 15 amino acids long. The CDR3: CASRAGLALSYEQYF. CDR3 DNA: TGTGCCAGCAGGGCCGGACTAGCGCTCTCCTACGAGCAGTACTTC.

The genes are TRBV30 and TRBJ1-2, with D uncertain. The CDR3 loop spans 14 amino acids. The germline V and J ends were trimmed by 0 bases and 7 bases, with 15 bases remaining between them. Germline CDR1 GTSNPN, CDR2 SVGIG (reference sequence). For the CDR3, the DNA is TGTGCCTGGAGTGTACTAACGAGGGAGCTTGGCTACACCTTC. Its translation: CAWSVLTRELGYTF.

V and J are TRBV28 and TRBJ2-2; a possible D gene is TRBD2 (5 bases). The CDR3 consists of 14 residues. Trimming took 6 bases from V and 6 from J, leaving 14 bases between them. Germline CDR1 reads MDHEN; CDR2 reads SYDVKM. The CDR3: CASSSRRGAGELFF. The DNA of the CDR3 is TGTGCCAGCAGCTCCCGACGGGGAGCCGGGGAGCTGTTTTTT. Combining the CDR3 with reference TRBV28 and TRBJ2-2 gives the whole variable domain DVKVTQSSRYLVKRTGEKVFLECVQDMDHENMFWYRQDPGLGLRLIYFSYDVKMKEKGDIPEGYSVSREKKERFSLILESASTNQTSMYLCASSSRRGAGELFFGEGSRLTVL.

This chain connects TRBV4-1 to TRBJ1-2; D is unresolved. CDR1 and CDR2 (germline): MGHRA, YSYEKL. The CDR3 contains 13 residues. V was trimmed by 3 bases and J by 4 bases, leaving 9 bases between them. The CDR3 nucleotides read TGCGCCAGCAGCCATCATGACACCTATGGCTACACCTTC. Translated: CASSHHDTYGYTF.

V is TRBV11-1 and J is TRBJ1-6, with D hard to call. The germline CDR1 and CDR2 sequences are SGHAT and FQDESV (reference sequence). Trimming stripped 0 bases from V and 0 bases from J, with 6 bases between. The CDR3 contains 16 residues. CDR3 DNA sequence: TGTGCCAGCAGCTTAGCCGGGAGCTCCTATAATTCACCCCTCCACTTT. This sequence encodes CASSLAGSSYNSPLHF.

The V call is TRBV14, the J call TRBJ2-7; TRBD1 matches at 7 bases. CDR1 and CDR2 from the germline V gene are SGHDN and FVKESK. V was clipped by 5 bases and J by 5 bases; unmatched bases: 9. This CDR3 spans 14 amino acids. The CDR3 DNA reads TGTGCCAGCAGCGGAAACAGGGGAGTAAACGAGCAGTACTTC. Translating gives CASSGNRGVNEQYF. Full variable domain (missing parts from reference TRBV14 and TRBJ2-7): EAGVTQFPSHSVIEKGQTVTLRCDPISGHDNLYWYRRVMGKEIKFLLHFVKESKQDESGMPNNRFLAERTGGTYSTLKVQPAELEDSGVYFCASSGNRGVNEQYFGPGTRLTVT.

The gene calls are TRBV10-3 and TRBJ1-3; D is perhaps TRBD1 (6 bases). V lost 6 bases and J lost 4, with 19 bases in between. The length of the CDR3 is 16 residues. Germline loops: CDR1 ENHRY, CDR2 SYGVKD. CDR3 region: CAIRLQGDSSGNTIYF. The CDR3 region has the DNA TGTGCCATCAGGTTACAGGGAGATAGCTCCGGAAACACCATATATTTT.